This TCR beta chain originates from a study of T cell repertoires in cytomegalovirus infection. MiXCR was run by TCRdb on the reads, yielding one entry per CDR3 protein. Of more than 400,000 distinct CDR3 sequences in the sample, around 27% are singletons; the top ten hold around 14%. Germline-derived CDR1 and CDR2 are MDHEN and SYDVKM. The germline V and J ends were trimmed by 7 bases and 7 bases, with 14 bases remaining between them. The CDR3 consists of 13 residues. This clonotype occurred many times. Specimen: PBMCs. The rearrangement uses TRBV28 and TRBJ1-5; D is perhaps TRBD1 (6 bases). The clonotype originates from a human donor in good health (CMV status not recorded). Some clones in this sample may be carry-over from other donors' samples. The CDR3 spells CASTSPGAQPQHF. The CDR3 nucleotides read TGTGCCAGCACAAGCCCAGGGGCCCAGCCCCAGCATTTT.